This TCR beta chain was sequenced in a study of early T cells in non-severe SARS-CoV-2 infection. TCRdb re-called the 5' RACE reads with MiXCR, one entry per CDR3 protein. Of around 100,000 distinct CDR3 sequences in the sample, roughly 15% were seen once. The clonotype was recovered from an adult who was a healthcare worker with PCR-confirmed SARS-CoV-2 infection or an uninfected control (not recorded which). Material for sequencing was whole blood.

The CDR3 is CASHSGGGANVLTF. The CDR3 region has the DNA TGTGCCAGCCATAGTGGTGGAGGGGCCAACGTCCTGACTTTC. The chain links TRBV19 to TRBJ2-6; D gene uncertain. The CDR3 has 14 amino acids. V shed 9 bases and J shed 4 bases, with 13 bases lying between them. Per the germline V gene, CDR1 is LNHDA and CDR2 is SQIVND (reference sequence).